The clone carrying this T cell receptor (beta chain) was counted at least ten times. The target antigen is unknown. These data belong to a study of neurological immune-mediated disorders. Findings of the study overall: Multiple sclerosis, the disease with the least TCR clonal expansion, fell below healthy controls, whereas HTLV-1-associated myelopathy showed the most.

With 10-nucleotide random UMIs included, cDNA was synthesized by 5'RACE. TCRdb passed the 5' RACE reads through MiXCR, listing each CDR3 protein once. This table has around 42,000 distinct CDR3 sequences, less than 15% appearing once. The CDR3 runs 13 residues. Germline trimming cut 6 bases from V and 4 bases from J; bases unmatched to any gene: 3. Germline-derived CDR1 and CDR2 are MNHEY and SVGEGT. Time point in this sample: longitudinal time-point 3. Volunteers from a blood bank in Maryland, USA, constituted the healthy controls. 2 million PBMCs stored at -80 C were the source of the unsorted libraries.

The chain recombines TRBV6-2 or TRBV6-3 with TRBJ2-7, with 10 bases fitting TRBD2. The sample consisted of PBMCs. The clonotype was recovered from a man aged 30 to 39 in good health. The CDR3 loop is CASRRTSGYEQYF. DNA for the CDR3: TGTGCCAGCAGAAGGACTAGCGGTTACGAGCAGTACTTC.